The clone carrying this TCR beta chain was picked up many times. Its antigen is currently unknown. The CDR3 sequence is 15 residues long. Germline V lookup: CDR1 SQVTM, CDR2 ANQGSEA. Trimming removed 6 bases from V and 3 bases from J, with 17 bases in between. This specimen comes from a study of blood T cells in healthy people across ages. Study-level findings and limits: Across samples, TCR beta diversity tracked strongly with naive T cell percentage. Both naive CD4+ cell counts and diversity were greater in long-lived donors than in aged donors.

Together with a sample-barcoded 5' primer, a J-beta primer mix was included in a second PCR lasting about 6 to 11 cycles. TCRdb re-called the 5' RACE reads through MiXCR, storing one row per CDR3 protein. This sample carries 550,000 to 650,000 distinct CDR3 sequences, about 30% of them seen once, and the ten largest clones take about 15%. The sequenced sample consisted of blood. The chain joins TRBV29-1 to TRBJ1-4; D perhaps matches TRBD1 (6 bases). This TCR was sampled from an elderly woman in good health. DNA for the CDR3: TGCAGCGTCACCGTCCAGGGGTTATCTAATGAAAAACTGTTTTTT. Amino acid sequence: CSVTVQGLSNEKLFF.